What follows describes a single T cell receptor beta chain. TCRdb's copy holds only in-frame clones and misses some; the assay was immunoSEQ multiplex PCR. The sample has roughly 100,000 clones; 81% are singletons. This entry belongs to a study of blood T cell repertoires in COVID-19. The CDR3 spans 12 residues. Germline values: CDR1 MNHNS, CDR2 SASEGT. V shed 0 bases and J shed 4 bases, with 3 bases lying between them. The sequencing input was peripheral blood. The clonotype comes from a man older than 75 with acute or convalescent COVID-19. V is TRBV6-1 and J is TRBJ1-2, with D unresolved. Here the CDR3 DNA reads TGTGCCAGCAGTGAAGCCAGCTATGGCTACACCTTC. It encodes CASSEASYGYTF.